The rows below give T cell receptor beta chains drawn from one sample of a study. TCRdb itself ran the RT-PCR reads through MiXCR, one entry per CDR3 protein. The profile shows 550,000 to 750,000 distinct CDR3 sequences, 14% of them singletons. The sample consisted of memory CD4+ T cells from blood. The origin of the receptors is a female donor in good health, serving as a healthy control. Each CDR3 is given with its conserved first and last residue. The D gene is left open where the match is weak. A clone size is listed for some rows: how often the clone was seen (once, few, many), or a class if it is expanded.

>NA|TRBD2|TRBJ2-3|TRBV5-1
CASSPLPSGDSTDTQYF
TGCGCCAGCAGCCCACTCCCTAGCGGAGACAGCACAGATACGCAGTATTTT
>many|NA|TRBJ2-7|TRBV15
CATSRDPYEQYF
TGTGCCACCAGCAGAGATCCCTACGAGCAGTACTTC
>NA|TRBD2|TRBJ2-7|TRBV4-3
CASSQGAGEYSYEQYF
TGCGCCAGCAGCCAAGGAGCGGGAGAATACTCCTACGAGCAGTACTTC
>NA|TRBD2|TRBJ2-2|TRBV7-8
CASSSRLAENTGELFF
TGTGCCAGCAGCTCAAGACTAGCGGAGAACACCGGGGAGCTGTTTTTT
>NA|TRBD2|TRBJ2-7|TRBV14
CASSQERSGSWGAYEQYF
TGTGCCAGCAGCCAAGAAAGAAGCGGGAGTTGGGGGGCCTACGAGCAGTACTTC
>NA|TRBD2|TRBJ2-3|TRBV18
CASSPLLSGGGTDTQYF
TGTGCCAGCTCACCTTTGCTCAGCGGGGGAGGCACAGATACGCAGTATTTT
>few|TRBD2|TRBJ2-3|TRBV7-2
CASSRGTSGSLNTDTQYF
TGTGCCAGCAGCCGCGGGACTAGCGGGAGCCTAAACACAGATACGCAGTATTTT
>few|NA|TRBJ2-1|TRBV7-2
CASSLMVSYNEQFF
TGTGCCAGCAGCTTAATGGTCTCCTACAATGAGCAGTTCTTC
>NA|TRBD1|TRBJ2-3|TRBV7-3
CASSLQGQNTDTQYF
TGTGCCAGCAGCTTACAGGGACAGAACACAGATACGCAGTATTTT
>NA|NA|TRBJ2-1|TRBV24-1
CATSGVNTYNEQFF
TGTGCCACCAGTGGAGTAAACACCTACAATGAGCAGTTCTTC
>few|NA|TRBJ2-1|TRBV25-1
CASSEFKGYNEQFF
TGTGCCAGCAGTGAATTCAAGGGTTACAATGAGCAGTTCTTC
>NA|NA|TRBJ1-1|TRBV6-4
CASSEAPNTEAFF
TGTGCCAGCAGTGAGGCGCCAAACACTGAAGCTTTCTTT
>few|TRBD1|TRBJ1-2|TRBV4-1
CASSQTPGQDYGYTF
TGCGCCAGCAGCCAAACCCCAGGACAGGACTATGGCTACACCTTC
>NA|TRBD2|TRBJ2-1|TRBV6-6
CASSTQAGNEQFF
TGTGCCAGCAGTACTCAAGCGGGAAATGAGCAGTTCTTC
>few|NA|TRBJ2-7|TRBV29-1
CSVRSQSEQYF
TGCAGCGTCAGGAGTCAGTCCGAGCAGTACTTC
>few|TRBD2|TRBJ2-7|TRBV7-2
CASSLAGGRASYEQYF
TGTGCCAGCAGCTTAGCTGGCGGGAGGGCCTCCTACGAGCAGTACTTC
>NA|NA|TRBJ1-1|TRBV3-1
CASSQDVGAMNTEAFF
TGTGCCAGCAGCCAAGATGTCGGAGCAATGAACACTGAAGCTTTCTTT
>NA|NA|TRBJ1-5|TRBV6-1
CASSEGGWDQPQHF
TGTGCCAGCAGTGAAGGAGGTTGGGATCAGCCCCAGCATTTT
>NA|NA|TRBJ1-1|TRBV6-2/TRBV6-3
CASSRLPQMNTEAFF
TGTGCCAGCAGTCGCCTCCCGCAGATGAACACTGAAGCTTTCTTT
>many|NA|TRBJ2-5|TRBV28
CASSLRQETQYF
TGTGCCAGCAGTTTACGGCAAGAGACCCAGTACTTC
>NA|NA|TRBJ1-1|TRBV12-3/TRBV12-4
CASSLPGVNKAFF
TGTGCCAGCAGTCTTCCCGGGGTGAACAAAGCTTTCTTT
>few|TRBD1|TRBJ1-2|TRBV10-3
CAISDRGGYTF
TGTGCCATCAGCGACAGGGGCGGCTACACCTTC
>many|NA|TRBJ2-7|TRBV20-1
CSAQKGPGHPF
TGCAGTGCTCAAAAAGGCCCGGGACACCCTTTC
>NA|NA|TRBJ2-5|TRBV2
CASARVQETQYF
TGTGCCAGTGCCCGGGTTCAAGAGACCCAGTACTTC
>NA|NA|TRBJ2-1|TRBV5-1
CASTLGWEYNEQFF
TGCGCCAGCACCCTGGGGTGGGAGTACAATGAGCAGTTCTTC
>few|NA|TRBJ1-2|TRBV3-1
CASSRERGGYGYTF
TGTGCCAGCAGCCGAGAGAGAGGAGGCTATGGCTACACCTTC
>few|NA|TRBJ1-2|TRBV4-1
CASSQELRSTDSNYGYTF
TGCGCCAGCAGCCAAGAGTTAAGAAGCACGGACAGTAACTATGGCTACACCTTC
>NA|NA|TRBJ1-5|TRBV7-2
CASSVGVEPQHF
TGTGCCAGCAGCGTAGGGGTGGAACCCCAGCATTTT
>many|TRBD1|TRBJ1-4|TRBV6-5
CASATGQGSEKLFF
TGTGCCAGCGCAACAGGACAGGGCAGTGAAAAACTGTTTTTT